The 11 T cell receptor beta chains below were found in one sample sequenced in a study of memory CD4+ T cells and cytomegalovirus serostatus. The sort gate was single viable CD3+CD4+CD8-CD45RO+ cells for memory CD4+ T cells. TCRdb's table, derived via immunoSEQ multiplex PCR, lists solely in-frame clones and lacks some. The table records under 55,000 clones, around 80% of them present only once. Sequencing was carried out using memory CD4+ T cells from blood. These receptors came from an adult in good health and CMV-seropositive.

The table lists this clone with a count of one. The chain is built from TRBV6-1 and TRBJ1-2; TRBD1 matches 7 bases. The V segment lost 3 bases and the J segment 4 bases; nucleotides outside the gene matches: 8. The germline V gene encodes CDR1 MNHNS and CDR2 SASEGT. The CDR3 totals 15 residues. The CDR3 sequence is CASSDRDRAFYGYTF. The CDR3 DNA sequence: TGTGCCAGCAGTGACCGGGACAGAGCTTTCTATGGCTACACCTTC.

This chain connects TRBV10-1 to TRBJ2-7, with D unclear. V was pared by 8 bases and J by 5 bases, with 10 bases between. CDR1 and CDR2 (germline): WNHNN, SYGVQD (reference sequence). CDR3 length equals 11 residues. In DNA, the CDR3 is TGCGCCAGCGGTCGAAACGACGAGCAGTACTTC. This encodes CASGRNDEQYF.

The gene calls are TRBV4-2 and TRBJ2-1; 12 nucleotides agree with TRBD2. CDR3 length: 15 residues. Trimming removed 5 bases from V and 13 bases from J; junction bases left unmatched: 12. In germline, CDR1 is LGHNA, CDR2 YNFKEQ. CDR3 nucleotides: TGTGCCAGCAGCTCTTCTAGCGGGGGGGCCGGGGCACAGTTCTTC. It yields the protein CASSSSSGGAGAQFF.

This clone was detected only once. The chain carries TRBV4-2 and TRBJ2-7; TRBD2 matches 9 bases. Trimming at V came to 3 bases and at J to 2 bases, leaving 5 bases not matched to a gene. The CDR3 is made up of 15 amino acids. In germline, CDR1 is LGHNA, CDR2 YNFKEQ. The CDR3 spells CASSQILAGPYEQYF. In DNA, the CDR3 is TGTGCCAGCAGCCAGATCCTAGCGGGACCCTACGAGCAGTACTTC.

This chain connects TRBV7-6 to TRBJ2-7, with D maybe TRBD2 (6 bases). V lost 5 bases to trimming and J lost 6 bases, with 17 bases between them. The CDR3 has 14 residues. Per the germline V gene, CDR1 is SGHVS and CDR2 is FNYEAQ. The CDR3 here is CASSPQGLATEQYF. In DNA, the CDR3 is TGTGCCAGCAGCCCCCAGGGACTTGCCACCGAGCAGTACTTC.

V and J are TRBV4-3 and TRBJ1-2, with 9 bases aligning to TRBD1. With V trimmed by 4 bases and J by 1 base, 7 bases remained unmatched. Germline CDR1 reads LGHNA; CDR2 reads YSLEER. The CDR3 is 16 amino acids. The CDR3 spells CASSRTGERGNYGYTF. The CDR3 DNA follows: TGCGCCAGCAGCCGGACAGGGGAGAGGGGTAACTATGGCTACACCTTC.

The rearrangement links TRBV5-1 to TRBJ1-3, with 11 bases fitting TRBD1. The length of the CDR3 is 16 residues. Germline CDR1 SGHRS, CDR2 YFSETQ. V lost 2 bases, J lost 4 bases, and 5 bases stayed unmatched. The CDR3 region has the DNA TGCGCCAGCAGCTTCGGGACAGGGGGATCAGGAAACACCATATATTTT. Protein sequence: CASSFGTGGSGNTIYF.

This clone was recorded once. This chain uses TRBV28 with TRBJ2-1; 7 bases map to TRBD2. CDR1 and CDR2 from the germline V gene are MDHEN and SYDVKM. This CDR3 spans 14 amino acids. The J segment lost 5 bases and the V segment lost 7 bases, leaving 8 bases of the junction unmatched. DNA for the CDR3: TGTGCCAGCAAGGGCGGGAGTTCCCACAATGAGCAGTTCTTC. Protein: CASKGGSSHNEQFF.

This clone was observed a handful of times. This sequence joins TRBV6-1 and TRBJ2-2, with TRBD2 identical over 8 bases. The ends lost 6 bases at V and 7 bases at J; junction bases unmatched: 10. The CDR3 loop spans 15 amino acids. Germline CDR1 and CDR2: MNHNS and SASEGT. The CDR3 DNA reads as TGTGCCAGCAGAACGCCGGGACTAGAAAACGGGGAGCTGTTTTTT. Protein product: CASRTPGLENGELFF.

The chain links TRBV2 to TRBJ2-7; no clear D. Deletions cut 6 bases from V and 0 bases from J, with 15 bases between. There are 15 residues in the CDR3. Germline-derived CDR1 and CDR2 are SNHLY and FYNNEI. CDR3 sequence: CASRALPTSSYEQYF. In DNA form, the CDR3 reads TGTGCCAGCAGAGCCCTACCGACAAGCTCCTACGAGCAGTACTTC.

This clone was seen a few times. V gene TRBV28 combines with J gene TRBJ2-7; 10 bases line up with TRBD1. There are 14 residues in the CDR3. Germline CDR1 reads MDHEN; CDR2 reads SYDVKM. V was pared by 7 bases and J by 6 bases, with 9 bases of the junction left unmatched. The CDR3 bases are TGTGCCAGCAAACCCGGACAGGGGGTGCGCGAGCAGTACTTC. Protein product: CASKPGQGVREQYF.